Listed below are T cell receptor beta chains from one sample, sequenced in a study of T cells after posttransplantation cyclophosphamide. The repertoire was sequenced with immunoSEQ multiplex PCR; TCRdb's copy has only in-frame clones and lacks some. There are thousands of clones in the sample; roughly 79% occur only once, and less than 35% lies in the top ten. The sequenced sample was CD8+ T cells sorted from PBMCs, obtained roughly 190 weeks after allogeneic stem cell transplant with posttransplant cyclophosphamide. These receptors originate from a female patient aged 45 to 65 who received an allogeneic stem cell transplant from a related donor, was CMV-positive, and had no GVHD. Part of the T cells may come from the graft donor. Both conserved end residues are part of each CDR3. D genes are given only for firm matches. Clone size, where shown, is once, few, many, or a class for clones that have expanded.

cdr3_length	d_call	v_call	clone_size	j_call	cdr3_aa	cdr3_nt
17	TRBD2	TRBV6-4	-	TRBJ2-5	CASSDSRLAATWETQYF	TGTGCCAGCAGTGACTCGAGACTAGCGGCAACCTGGGAGACCCAGTACTTC
17	-	TRBV9	-	TRBJ2-1	CASSADRTYSSYNEQFF	TGTGCCAGCAGCGCAGATAGGACTTACAGCTCCTACAATGAGCAGTTCTTC
16	TRBD2	TRBV13	-	TRBJ2-1	CASSPLLSGRLNEQFF	TGTGCCAGCAGCCCCCTTCTAAGCGGGAGGCTCAATGAGCAGTTCTTC
17	TRBD1	TRBV27	-	TRBJ2-5	CASSPSAATGVKETQYF	TGTGCCAGCAGTCCATCCGCCGCGACAGGGGTGAAAGAGACCCAGTACTTC
15	TRBD1	TRBV9	once	TRBJ2-1	CASSAAGTGVHEQFF	TGTGCCAGCAGCGCCGCCGGGACAGGGGTCCATGAGCAGTTCTTC
14	-	TRBV21-1	-	TRBJ1-2	CASSKWGREGGYTF	TGTGCCAGCAGCAAATGGGGCAGGGAAGGCGGCTACACCTTC
15	-	TRBV28	-	TRBJ1-6	CASSFSFSFNSPLHF	TGTGCCAGCAGTTTCAGTTTTTCTTTTAATTCACCCCTCCACTTT
14	-	TRBV6-6	-	TRBJ2-7	CASSYGVASYEQYF	TGTGCCAGCAGTTACGGAGTTGCGTCCTACGAGCAGTACTTC
15	-	TRBV18	-	TRBJ1-2	CASSPPAGWAYGYTF	TGTGCCAGCTCACCACCTGCAGGGTGGGCCTATGGCTACACCTTC
18	TRBD2	TRBV18	-	TRBJ2-7	CASSPLGLAGGQNYEQYF	TGTGCCAGCTCACCACTGGGGCTAGCGGGAGGACAAAACTACGAGCAGTACTTC
13	-	TRBV6-5	-	TRBJ1-5	CASSPAVSQPQHF	TGTGCCAGCAGCCCGGCGGTATCCCAGCCCCAGCATTTT
16	TRBD1	TRBV28	-	TRBJ1-3	CASSIGTGGSGNTIYF	TGTGCCAGCAGTATCGGGACAGGGGGGTCTGGAAACACCATATATTTT
15	-	TRBV4-2	few	TRBJ2-7	CASSQGLAQTYEQYF	TGTGCCAGCAGCCAAGGGCTAGCGCAAACCTACGAGCAGTACTTC
15	TRBD2	TRBV7-6	-	TRBJ2-7	CASSLEQREDYEQYF	TGTGCCAGCAGCTTAGAGCAGCGGGAGGACTACGAGCAGTACTTC
15	-	TRBV9	-	TRBJ1-2	CASSVVRGGNYGYTF	TGTGCCAGCAGCGTAGTGCGGGGGGGGAACTATGGCTACACCTTC
15	TRBD2	TRBV27	-	TRBJ2-5	CASSYLTSGQETQYF	TGTGCCAGCAGTTACTTGACTAGCGGACAAGAGACCCAGTACTTC
16	TRBD2	TRBV6-6	-	TRBJ2-1	CASSYALAGASNEQFF	TGTGCCAGCAGTTACGCCTTAGCGGGAGCCTCCAATGAGCAGTTCTTC
14	-	TRBV6-4	-	TRBJ2-1	CASSEQGTGNEQFF	TGTGCCAGCAGTGAGCAGGGAACGGGCAATGAGCAGTTCTTC
15	TRBD2	TRBV5-4	few	TRBJ2-5	CASSQPTSGKETQYF	TGTGCCAGCAGCCAGCCGACTAGCGGGAAGGAGACCCAGTACTTC
16	-	TRBV6-6	once	TRBJ2-5	CASSYSSLVTQETQYF	TGTGCCAGCAGTTACTCGAGTTTAGTCACTCAAGAGACCCAGTACTTC
15	TRBD2	TRBV7-7	once	TRBJ2-2	CASSPGTTNTGELFF	TGTGCCAGCAGCCCCGGGACTACGAACACCGGGGAGCTGTTTTTT
14	-	TRBV5-5	-	TRBJ2-7	CASSSTTGSYEQYF	TGTGCCAGCAGCTCAACGACAGGAAGCTACGAGCAGTACTTC
13	TRBD1	TRBV5-4	-	TRBJ1-1	CASEGGGGKGAFF	TGTGCCAGTGAAGGGGGCGGGGGGAAGGGAGCTTTCTTT
15	-	TRBV4-1	-	TRBJ1-5	CASSQSPGLNQPQHF	TGCGCCAGCAGCCAATCTCCAGGACTAAATCAGCCCCAGCATTTT
21	TRBD2	TRBV28	few	TRBJ2-3	CASSLSIFGLAGGTSTDTQYF	TGTGCCAGCAGTTTATCGATTTTCGGACTAGCGGGAGGGACTAGCACAGATACGCAGTATTTT
15	TRBD2	TRBV7-2	once	TRBJ2-7	CASSLGASGRYEQYF	TGTGCCAGCAGCTTAGGAGCTAGCGGGCGTTACGAGCAGTACTTC
14	TRBD2	TRBV27	-	TRBJ2-1	CATGLAGRENEQFF	TGTGCCACCGGACTAGCGGGACGGGAAAATGAGCAGTTCTTC
16	TRBD2	TRBV6-6	-	TRBJ2-7	CASSYPLGAGAYEQYF	TGTGCCAGCAGTTACCCATTGGGAGCGGGAGCGTACGAGCAGTACTTC
13	TRBD2	TRBV30	-	TRBJ2-7	CALGAGGAGEQYF	TGTGCCCTAGGGGCGGGGGGGGCCGGAGAGCAGTACTTC
14	-	TRBV11-3	-	TRBJ1-1	CASSLGGSVTEAFF	TGTGCCAGCAGCTTAGGGGGCTCGGTCACTGAAGCTTTCTTT
14	-	TRBV9	few	TRBJ1-5	CASSVGGQEQPQHF	TGTGCCAGCAGCGTAGGGGGGCAGGAGCAGCCCCAGCATTTT